Below, 32 T cell receptor beta chains from the same sample are listed, as sequenced in a study of blood T cell repertoires in COVID-19. Libraries were prepared by immunoSEQ multiplex PCR; TCRdb keeps only in-frame clonotypes and omits some of them. The sample shows roughly 450,000 clones, about nine tenths of them seen only once. The sequencing sample was made of PBMCs or T cells enriched from blood (not recorded which). Receptors were obtained from a man between 18 and 35 years old who had recovered from COVID-19.

The V call is TRBV6-5, the J call TRBJ1-4, with unresolved D. Trimming cost V 11 bases and J 0 bases, with 4 bases left between them. Germline V gene lookup returns CDR1 MNHEY and CDR2 SVGAGI. CDR3 length: 11 amino acids. The CDR3 sequence: CALATNEKLFF. CDR3 DNA: TGTGCCCTTGCAACTAATGAAAAACTGTTTTTT.

The rearrangement uses TRBV5-1 and TRBJ1-1, with D maybe TRBD1 (6 bases). CDR3 size: 13 residues. The V gene lost 0 bases and the J gene lost 3 bases, with 6 bases spanning the gap. Germline CDR1 reads SGHRS; CDR2 reads YFSETQ. For the CDR3, the DNA is TGCGCCAGCAGCTTGGGGGGGCACACTGAAGCTTTCTTT. It encodes CASSLGGHTEAFF.

The CDR3 spells CASSNSGTGSYEQYF. CDR3 nucleotides: TGTGCCAGCAGCAACTCCGGGACAGGGTCCTACGAGCAGTACTTC. The chain recombines TRBV6-2 or TRBV6-3 with TRBJ2-7; TRBD1 matches 9 bases. The CDR3 is made up of 15 amino acids. Germline-derived CDR1 and CDR2 are MNHEY and SVGEGT. Germline trimming cut 6 bases from V and 1 base from J; bases unmatched to any gene: 7.

The chain couples TRBV4-2 to TRBJ2-1, with 12 positions matching TRBD2. This CDR3 has 19 amino acids. Trimming cost V 0 bases and J 0 bases; bases outside gene matches: 6. Germline V gene sequence: CDR1 LGHNA, CDR2 YNFKEQ. CDR3 region: CASSQDGLAGGPSYNEQFF. The DNA of the CDR3 is TGTGCCAGCAGCCAAGACGGTCTAGCGGGAGGGCCCTCCTACAATGAGCAGTTCTTC.

This chain connects TRBV7-9 to TRBJ2-7; 11 nucleotides agree with TRBD1. The ends lost 3 bases at V and 5 bases at J; junction bases unmatched: 3. The CDR3 runs to 14 residues. Germline CDR1 and CDR2: SEHNR and FQNEAQ (reference sequence). The CDR3 reads CASSLRTGGDEQYF. The CDR3 DNA follows: TGTGCCAGCAGCTTGAGGACAGGGGGCGACGAGCAGTACTTC.

The chain carries TRBV21-1 and TRBJ1-5; the D call of TRBD1 is as the table states it, not checked on the DNA. TRBV21-1 is annotated as a pseudogene. CDR3 length: 17 amino acids. CDR3 DNA sequence: TGTGCCAGCAGCAACTGGAGGGGGCCTAGGAGCAATCAGCCCCAGCATTTT. Translation gives CASSNWRGPRSNQPQHF.

The chain employs TRBV13 and TRBJ2-5; the D gene is possibly TRBD2 (6 bases). CDR1 is PRHDT and CDR2 is FYEKMQ in the germline V gene (reference sequence). V was shortened by 5 bases and J by 5 bases, with 15 bases between the two germline ends. The CDR3 consists of 14 residues. The CDR3 nucleotides read TGTGCCAGCAGCGTGACTAGTGAAATGGAGACCCAGTACTTC. Its protein product is CASSVTSEMETQYF.

The chain carries TRBV19 and TRBJ1-1; D is undetermined. V was shortened by 7 bases and J by 11 bases, with 20 bases between the two germline ends. Germline V gene data show CDR1 as LNHDA and CDR2 as SQIVND (reference sequence). The length of the CDR3 is 13 residues. CDR3 region: CASTTDAGLLAFF. CDR3 coding DNA: TGTGCCAGTACTACAGACGCCGGACTATTGGCTTTCTTT. The complete variable domain, with remaining parts taken from reference TRBV19 and TRBJ1-1, reads DGGITQSPKYLFRKEGQNVTLSCEQNLNHDAMYWYRQDPGQGLRLIYYSQIVNDFQKGDIAEGYSVSREKKESFPLTVTSAQKNPTAFYLCASTTDAGLLAFFGQGTRLTVV.

This rearrangement joins TRBV10-3 to TRBJ2-1, with a weak D call TRBD2 (7 bases). Deletions cut 2 bases from V and 6 bases from J, with 14 bases between. This CDR3 comprises 15 residues. Germline V gene lookup returns CDR1 ENHRY and CDR2 SYGVKD. This CDR3 reads CAISETGGGPNEQFF. The CDR3 DNA reads TGTGCCATCAGTGAGACGGGCGGGGGCCCCAATGAGCAGTTCTTC.

The rearrangement uses TRBV2 and TRBJ1-6; D is possibly TRBD1 (6 bases). The CDR3 runs to 18 residues. Trimming stripped 7 bases from V and 2 bases from J, with 21 bases between. CDR1 is SNHLY and CDR2 is FYNNEI in the germline V gene. The DNA of the CDR3 is TGTGCCAGCAACGGTTGGGGAGGGGGAGAAACCTATAATTCACCCCTCCACTTT. It encodes CASNGWGGGETYNSPLHF.

V gene TRBV19 combines with J gene TRBJ2-1; 11 bases are shared with TRBD2. CDR1 is LNHDA, CDR2 SQIVND, per germline (reference sequence). V was clipped by 3 bases and J by 6 bases; unmatched bases: 10. The CDR3 covers 17 residues. In DNA, the CDR3 is TGTGCCAGTAGTATCATTTTAGCGGGAGGGCCTGCCAATGAGCAGTTCTTC. Amino acid sequence: CASSIILAGGPANEQFF.

This chain links TRBV4-1 with TRBJ2-7, with D perhaps matching TRBD2 (6 bases). V was clipped by 0 bases and J by 4 bases, with 13 bases between them. There are 15 residues in the CDR3. Germline CDR1 and CDR2: MGHRA and YSYEKL. The CDR3 protein is CASSQEVGGTYEQYF. CDR3 coding DNA: TGCGCCAGCAGCCAAGAAGTCGGGGGAACTTACGAGCAGTACTTC.

The J gene is TRBJ2-7, the V gene TRBV7-2; 9 positions match TRBD1. The CDR3 extends over 14 amino acids. Germline V gives CDR1 SGHTA, CDR2 FQGNSA. V trimming: 5 bases; J trimming: 2 bases; junction bases outside the gene matches: 4. In nucleotides, the CDR3 is TGTGCCAGCAGCGACCGGGACAGGGCCTACGAGCAGTACTTC. Amino acids: CASSDRDRAYEQYF.

This clone has only one observation. The V call is TRBV18, the J call TRBJ2-7, with TRBD2 as a possible D gene (6 bases). Germline CDR1 and CDR2: KGHSH and LQKENI. The CDR3 is 15 amino acids. V lost 2 bases and J 6 bases, leaving 17 bases between the germline ends. As DNA, the CDR3 is TGTGCCAGCTCACCAGTGAGGACCGGAGGGCTCGAGCAGTACTTC. Translation: CASSPVRTGGLEQYF.

The V call is TRBV3-1 (or the pseudogene TRBV3-2), the J call TRBJ2-1; D is uncertain. V was cut by 4 bases and J by 0 bases, with 7 bases left in between. The CDR3 spans 14 residues. Germline lookup yields CDR1 LGHDT and CDR2 YNNKEL (reference sequence). The DNA for the CDR3 is TGTGCCAGCAGCCCAGGTAGCTCCTACAATGAGCAGTTCTTC. Amino acids: CASSPGSSYNEQFF.

This chain connects TRBV2 to TRBJ1-6, with 7 bases matching TRBD1. Germline V gives CDR1 SNHLY, CDR2 FYNNEI. The CDR3 spans 13 residues. V lost 4 bases to trimming and J lost 14 bases; unmatched junction nucleotides: 8. This chain's CDR3 is CASSVQGGLSLHF. The CDR3 region has the DNA TGTGCCAGCAGTGTCCAGGGGGGATTATCCCTCCACTTT.

J is TRBJ1-6 and V is TRBV29-1; TRBD1 is a possible D gene (5 bases). Trimming took off 5 bases at V and 4 bases at J, with 18 bases between the two ends. The CDR3 length is 16 residues. Germline assignment: CDR1 SQVTM and CDR2 ANQGSEA. The CDR3 nucleotides read TGCAGCGTTCTATCAGACAGTACGCTTTATAATTCACCCCTCCACTTT. Translation: CSVLSDSTLYNSPLHF.

This rearrangement joins TRBV3-1 (or the pseudogene TRBV3-2) to TRBJ2-7, with TRBD2 identical over 10 bases. Losses at the gene ends were 6 bases for V and 6 bases for J; bases not matched to a gene: 5. CDR3 length equals 13 residues. Germline V lookup: CDR1 LGHDT, CDR2 YNNKEL (reference sequence). CDR3 nucleotides: TGTGCCAGCAGAAGCGGGGGGGCCTCCGAGCAGTACTTC. It specifies CASRSGGASEQYF.

The chain links TRBV2 to TRBJ1-3; D is unresolved. CDR1 SNHLY and CDR2 FYNNEI come from the germline V gene. The CDR3 sequence is 15 residues long. V lost 3 bases and J lost 0, with 9 bases in between. CDR3 in amino acids: CASSDRADSGNTIYF. The CDR3 DNA sequence: TGTGCCAGCAGTGATCGAGCGGACTCTGGAAACACCATATATTTT.

The chain carries TRBV7-8 and TRBJ2-5; maybe TRBD2 (6 bases). Trimming cost V 3 bases and J 3 bases, with 17 bases left between them. The CDR3 is 16 amino acids. The germline V gene encodes CDR1 SGHVS and CDR2 FQNEAQ. The CDR3, as DNA: TGTGCCAGCAGCTTGGCTCGAGGGCCGGGAGAAGAGACCCAGTACTTC. It specifies CASSLARGPGEETQYF.

This chain uses TRBV11-3 with TRBJ1-3, with TRBD1 identical over 8 bases. The CDR3 length is 16 residues. Germline V CDR1 and CDR2: SGHNT, YENEEA. V shed 5 bases and J 0 bases; nucleotides not matched to a gene: 6. The CDR3 region has the DNA TGTGCCAGCAGCGCGGGACAGGAGAGCTCTGGAAACACCATATATTTT. Its translation: CASSAGQESSGNTIYF.

J is TRBJ2-1 and V is TRBV7-6, with TRBD2 matching 7 bases. The J segment lost 6 bases and the V segment lost 3 bases, leaving 8 bases of the junction unmatched. Germline CDR1 SGHVS, CDR2 FNYEAQ. CDR3 length: 15 residues. The CDR3 coding sequence is TGTGCCAGCAGCTTGGGGGGGGGACCCTCCAATGAGCAGTTCTTC. Translating it yields CASSLGGGPSNEQFF.

The rearrangement uses TRBV5-1 and TRBJ2-7, with no clear D. Germline lookup yields CDR1 SGHRS and CDR2 YFSETQ. V lost 4 bases and J 2 bases, leaving 16 bases between the germline ends. The CDR3 spans 15 residues. The CDR3 protein is CASSPRSATAYEQYF. As DNA, the CDR3 is TGCGCCAGCAGCCCGCGCTCAGCGACCGCCTACGAGCAGTACTTC.

This chain links TRBV28 with TRBJ2-7; 10 bases agree with TRBD2. Germline loops: CDR1 MDHEN, CDR2 SYDVKM. The CDR3 is 18 residues long. J gave up 2 bases and V 5 bases, and 15 bases lay outside the gene matches. The CDR3 loop reads CASSPQQPSGRVAYEQYF. CDR3 coding DNA: TGTGCCAGCAGTCCCCAGCAACCTAGCGGGAGAGTCGCCTACGAGCAGTACTTC. The variable domain in full, completed from reference TRBV28 and TRBJ2-7, reads DVKVTQSSRYLVKRTGEKVFLECVQDMDHENMFWYRQDPGLGLRLIYFSYDVKMKEKGDIPEGYSVSREKKERFSLILESASTNQTSMYLCASSPQQPSGRVAYEQYFGPGTRLTVT.

The genes are TRBV7-9 and TRBJ2-3; 8 positions agree with TRBD2. The germline V gene has CDR1 SEHNR and CDR2 FQNEAQ (reference sequence). Trimming took 7 bases from V and 6 from J; bases not matched to a gene: 12. The CDR3 runs 15 residues. The CDR3 sequence is CASIGRAGAADTQYF. Here the CDR3 DNA reads TGTGCCAGCATCGGCCGAGCGGGGGCGGCTGATACGCAGTATTTT.

This rearrangement joins TRBV7-9 to TRBJ2-2; D remains unclear. This CDR3 is built from 12 residues. V lost 7 bases to trimming and J lost 6 bases, with 9 bases between them. In germline, CDR1 is SEHNR, CDR2 FQNEAQ (reference sequence). The CDR3 coding sequence is TGTGCCAGCAACATCCCTCCCGGGGAGCTGTTTTTT. Translation gives CASNIPPGELFF.

The J gene is TRBJ1-3, the V gene TRBV4-1; D uncertain. Germline V CDR1 and CDR2: MGHRA, YSYEKL. The CDR3 contains 18 residues. The V end lost 0 bases, the J end lost 0 bases, and 15 bases lay between the germline ends. The DNA of the CDR3 is TGCGCCAGCAGCCAAGACGGCCCGGCGGCCGACTCTGGAAACACCATATATTTT. This encodes CASSQDGPAADSGNTIYF.

The chain has TRBV19 and TRBJ1-2; 7 positions agree with TRBD1. Germline V gives CDR1 LNHDA, CDR2 SQIVND (reference sequence). CDR3 length: 16 amino acids. V was clipped by 3 bases and J by 2 bases; unmatched bases: 9. The CDR3 loop is CASSISGTAQNYGYTF. DNA for the CDR3: TGTGCCAGTAGTATTTCCGGGACAGCTCAGAACTATGGCTACACCTTC.

This chain uses TRBV18 with TRBJ1-6, with no clear D. This CDR3 has 14 residues. CDR1 and CDR2 (germline): KGHSH, LQKENI. The V end was cut by 5 bases, the J end by 4 bases, with 9 bases between. CDR3 nucleotides: TGTGCCAGCTCATTGTCTCAGTATAATTCACCCCTCCACTTT. It specifies CASSLSQYNSPLHF.

This clone was seen once. This chain joins TRBV7-3 and TRBJ2-1, with 8 positions matching TRBD1. Germline lookup yields CDR1 SGHTA and CDR2 FQGTGA. V gave up 5 bases and J gave up 4 bases; unmatched junction bases: 7. This CDR3 spans 15 amino acids. The CDR3 DNA sequence: TGTGCCAGCAGCCTTACGGGACAGGTTTACAATGAGCAGTTCTTC. It translates to CASSLTGQVYNEQFF. The full variable domain, its missing parts supplied by reference TRBV7-3 and TRBJ2-1, is GAGVSQTPSNKVTEKGKYVELRCDPISGHTALYWYRQSLGQGPEFLIYFQGTGAADDSGLPNDRFFAVRPEGSVSTLKIQRTERGDSAVYLCASSLTGQVYNEQFFGPGTRLTVL.

The chain uses TRBV29-1 and TRBJ2-1; tentative D call: TRBD1 (5 bases). Trimming removed 4 bases from V and 5 bases from J, with 9 bases in between. Germline CDR1 and CDR2: SQVTM and ANQGSEA. This CDR3 comprises 12 residues. The CDR3 spells CSVAAGNNEQFF. The DNA of the CDR3 is TGCAGCGTTGCTGCAGGGAACAATGAGCAGTTCTTC.

The rearrangement links TRBV6-5 to TRBJ2-1; 12 bases line up with TRBD2. The CDR3 length is 15 residues. V dropped 6 bases and J dropped 7; count of bases not matched to a gene: 7. The germline V gene has CDR1 MNHEY and CDR2 SVGAGI. The DNA for the CDR3 is TGTGCCAGCAGGCCGACTAGCGGGAGATCAAATGAGCAGTTCTTC. Amino acid sequence: CASRPTSGRSNEQFF.